The T cell receptor beta chain under discussion was sequenced for a study of T-cell reconstitution after alpha-beta-depleted transplantation in children. Findings of the study overall: One year after transplant, T-cell counts and diversity came mostly from newly produced T cells. There were some patients whose high TCRbeta diversity at day 60 came from surviving recipient T cells and thymic progenitors. After transplant, at about two months, alpha-beta T cells were reportedly derived from several hundred expanded graft clones.

This CDR3 comprises 14 residues. The J segment lost 5 bases and the V segment lost 3 bases, leaving 2 bases of the junction unmatched. Using unique molecular identifiers, the investigators prepared the TCRbeta library. In TCRdb, the PCR reads were re-called with MiXCR into one record per CDR3 protein. The sample comprises about 600,000 distinct CDR3 sequences, approximately 13% of which are singletons, and about 2% rests with the top ten. Regarding this clonotype: Antigen specificity is unknown. This could be a read error, since a much larger clone is one nucleotide away.

This receptor was obtained from a male patient aged 10 to 17 who had a stem cell transplant for acute myeloid leukemia, so the T cells may come from the graft donor. The J gene is TRBJ2-3, the V gene TRBV12-3 or TRBV12-4, with TRBD1 matching over 10 bases. The sample consisted of PBMCs, mostly from graft donor cells, taken 360 days after TCRalphabeta/CD19-depleted stem cell transplant. CDR3 sequence (DNA): TGTGCCAGCAGTTTGGACAGGGGGTTAGATACGCAGTATTTT. The encoded protein is CASSLDRGLDTQYF.